This TCR beta chain was captured in a study of CD8 T cells in Susac syndrome. The CDR3 extends over 15 amino acids. V was pared by 2 bases and J by 1 base, with 9 bases between. Germline CDR1 SEHNR, CDR2 FQNEAQ (reference sequence). About 0.45 to 1 ug RNA was reverse transcribed with random hexamers. The TCR beta CDR3 was amplified by immunoSEQ multiplex PCR across 54 Vbeta, 13 Jbeta. TCRdb ran MiXCR on the immunoSEQ multiplex PCR reads and lists one entry per CDR3 protein. The sample includes around 300,000 distinct CDR3 sequences, 70% to 90% of them seen just once. The sample was CD8+ T cells from PBMCs. The sequence derives from a human donor with multiple sclerosis. The genes are TRBV7-9 and TRBJ2-1, with D possibly TRBD2 on 6 matching bases. For the CDR3, the DNA is TGTGCCAGCAGCTTATTTCTAGCGTCCTACAATGAGCAGTTCTTC. It is translated as CASSLFLASYNEQFF. Drawing the rest from reference TRBV7-9 and TRBJ2-1, the complete variable domain is DTGVSQNPRHKITKRGQNVTFRCDPISEHNRLYWYRQTLGQGPEFLTYFQNEAQLEKSRLLSDRFSAERPKGSFSTLEIQRTEQGDSAMYLCASSLFLASYNEQFFGPGTRLTVL.